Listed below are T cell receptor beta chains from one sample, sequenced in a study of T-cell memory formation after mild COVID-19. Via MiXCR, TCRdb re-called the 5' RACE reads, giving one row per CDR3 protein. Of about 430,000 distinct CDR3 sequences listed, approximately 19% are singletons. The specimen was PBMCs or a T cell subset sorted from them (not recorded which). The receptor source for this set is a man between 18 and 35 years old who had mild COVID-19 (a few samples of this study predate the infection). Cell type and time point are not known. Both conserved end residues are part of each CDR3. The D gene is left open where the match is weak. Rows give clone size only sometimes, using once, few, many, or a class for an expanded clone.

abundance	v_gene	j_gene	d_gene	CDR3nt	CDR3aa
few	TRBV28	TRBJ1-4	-	TGTGCCAGCAGTGGGAGTAATGAAAAACTGTTTTTT	CASSGSNEKLFF
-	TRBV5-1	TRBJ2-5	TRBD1	TGCGCCAGCGGCAGGGGGAGCGAGGAGACCCAGTACTTC	CASGRGSEETQYF
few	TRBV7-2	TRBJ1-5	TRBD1	TGTGCCAGCAGCCTAGTTGGACAGGTTGGCAATCAGCCCCAGCATTTT	CASSLVGQVGNQPQHF
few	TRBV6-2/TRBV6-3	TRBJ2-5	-	TGTGCCAGCAGTTCCCTGCTGGGGCTCCAAGAGACCCAGTACTTC	CASSSLLGLQETQYF
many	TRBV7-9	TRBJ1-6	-	TGTGCCAGCAGCTTGGCAGGGGCGCGGAGCTCACCCCTCCACTTT	CASSLAGARSSPLHF
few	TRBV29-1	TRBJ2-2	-	TGCAGCGTTAGCTCGTCAAGTCTGGGGGCCGGGGAGCTGTTTTTT	CSVSSSSLGAGELFF
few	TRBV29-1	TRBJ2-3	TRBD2	TGCAGCGTTGAGGGAACCGCGGCGGGGGTCACAGATACGCAGTATTTT	CSVEGTAAGVTDTQYF
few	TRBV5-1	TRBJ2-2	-	TGCGCCAGCAGCTTGGTGGGACCACTCAACACCGGGGAGCTGTTTTTT	CASSLVGPLNTGELFF
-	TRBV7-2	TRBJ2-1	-	TGTGCCAGCAGCTTAGCACTCGCAAGCAATGAGCAGTTCTTC	CASSLALASNEQFF
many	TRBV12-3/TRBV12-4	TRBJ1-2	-	TGTGCCAGCACCTTTTTCGGGAGCTCACCCTACACCTTC	CASTFFGSSPYTF
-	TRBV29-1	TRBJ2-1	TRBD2	TGCAGCGCCGGGGGGACGATAAGGTACAATGAGCAGTTCTTC	CSAGGTIRYNEQFF
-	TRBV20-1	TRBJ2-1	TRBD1	TGCAGTGCTACCCCGACAGGGCGGAGGAGCAATGAGCAGTTCTTC	CSATPTGRRSNEQFF
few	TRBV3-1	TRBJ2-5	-	TGTGCCAGCAGCCACTACGGGATACAAGAGACCCAGTACTTC	CASSHYGIQETQYF
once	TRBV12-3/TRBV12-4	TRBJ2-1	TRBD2	TGTGCCAGCAGTTTATCTGCGGGGGGGCACAATGAGCAGTTCTTC	CASSLSAGGHNEQFF
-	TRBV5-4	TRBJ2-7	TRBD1	TGTGCCAGCAGCTTCTGGGGGACAGGGGTCGAGCAGTACTTC	CASSFWGTGVEQYF
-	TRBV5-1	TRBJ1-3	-	TGCGCCAGCAGCGAACAGGGACCTGGAAACACCATATATTTT	CASSEQGPGNTIYF
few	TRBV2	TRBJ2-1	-	TGTGCCAGCAAAACTAGTCAGTACAATGAGCAGTTCTTC	CASKTSQYNEQFF
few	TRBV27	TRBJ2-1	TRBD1	TGTGCCAGCAGTTTGGGGATAACAGGGGAGATCTTC	CASSLGITGEIF
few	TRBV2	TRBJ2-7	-	TGTGCCAGCATGTGGGGGGCCGGGTACGAGCAGTACTTC	CASMWGAGYEQYF
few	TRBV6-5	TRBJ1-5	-	TGTGCCAGCAGTTACCGGCAGAGCAATCAGCCCCAGCATTTT	CASSYRQSNQPQHF
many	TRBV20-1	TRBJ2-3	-	TGCAGTGCCCGCCCCCCCAGGGGCGCCGTAGATACGCAGTATTTT	CSARPPRGAVDTQYF
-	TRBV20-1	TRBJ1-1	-	TGCAGTGCTCGCCGCCCGGGGCTGCGCGTAGCTTTCTTT	CSARRPGLRVAFF